This paragraph reports one T cell receptor beta chain. The repertoire was sequenced with immunoSEQ multiplex PCR; TCRdb's copy has only in-frame clones and lacks some. The sample has some 100,000 clones, 94% seen once; the top ten hold approximately 0.88%. The data were obtained in a study of T cell changes during pregnancy in multiple sclerosis. Germline values: CDR1 MNHEY, CDR2 SMNVEV (reference sequence). V was clipped by 10 bases and J by 7 bases, with 14 bases between them. CDR3 length equals 11 residues. This receptor was identified in a female donor with multiple sclerosis, enrolled in a pregnancy study. The V and J genes are TRBV27 and TRBJ2-7, with D tentatively TRBD2 (6 bases). This sample comprised peripheral blood, obtained before pregnancy. This CDR3 reads CATQGGREQYF. The CDR3 coding sequence is TGTGCCACCCAAGGAGGGCGGGAGCAGTACTTC.